This T cell receptor beta chain derives from a study of OX40 agonist ivuxolimab in advanced cancers. The method was immunoSEQ multiplex PCR; TCRdb's version includes in-frame clones alone and lacks a portion of them. The table has 15,000 to 20,000 clones, 75% to 90% seen once. J was trimmed by 7 bases and V by 4 bases; bases with no gene match: 5. Per germline, CDR1 LGHNA and CDR2 YSLEER. The CDR3 has 15 residues. The V gene is TRBV4-3, the J gene TRBJ2-1, with TRBD2 identical over 12 bases. The sequencing used CD4+ or CD8+ T cells sorted from blood, collected in a trial of the OX40 agonist ivuxolimab. This TCR was sampled from an adult with an advanced solid tumor such as melanoma, head and neck, liver or kidney cancer. CDR3 sequence reads: CASSRTSGGRNEQFF. The CDR3 nucleotides are TGCGCCAGCAGCCGAACTAGCGGGGGGCGGAATGAGCAGTTCTTC.